Listed here are 8 T cell receptor beta chains from one sample, sequenced in a study of cytotoxic CD8 clonotypes in ibrutinib-treated CLL. Method: immunoSEQ multiplex PCR; TCRdb's copy keeps in-frame clones and lacks some. The data hold some 150,000 clones, with roughly 77% observed a single time. Source: PBMCs, taken after 12 months of ibrutinib treatment. All receptors derive from a human donor with chronic lymphocytic leukemia.

This clone was observed a few times. The chain links TRBV7-9 to TRBJ2-3; TRBD2 agrees at 7 bases. The CDR3 contains 15 residues. Germline trimming cut 0 bases from V and 2 bases from J; bases unmatched to any gene: 2. CDR1 is SEHNR and CDR2 is FQNEAQ in the germline V gene (reference sequence). The CDR3 protein is CASSLAGGYTDTQYF. The CDR3 DNA follows: TGTGCCAGCAGCTTAGCGGGGGGGTACACAGATACGCAGTATTTT. Together with reference TRBV7-9 and TRBJ2-3, the CDR3 gives the full variable domain: DTGVSQNPRHKITKRGQNVTFRCDPISEHNRLYWYRQTLGQGPEFLTYFQNEAQLEKSRLLSDRFSAERPKGSFSTLEIQRTEQGDSAMYLCASSLAGGYTDTQYFGPGTRLTVL.

This clone was counted a single time. The CDR3 loop is CSVEKGNSYEQYF. DNA of the CDR3: TGCAGCGTTGAAAAGGGAAACTCCTACGAGCAGTACTTC. The chain combines TRBV29-1 with TRBJ2-7; D is unresolved. The CDR3 extends over 13 amino acids. V shed 2 bases and J shed 0 bases, with 8 bases lying between them. Germline V gene data show CDR1 as SQVTM and CDR2 as ANQGSEA.

This clone was picked up one time. The chain is built from TRBV7-3 and TRBJ1-1; no firm D call. Germline CDR1 reads SGHTA; CDR2 reads FQGTGA. The germline V and J ends were trimmed by 4 bases and 0 bases, with 6 bases remaining between them. The CDR3 is 13 amino acids. The CDR3 bases are TGTGCCAGCAGCTCTGAACTGAACACTGAAGCTTTCTTT. Translated, it gives CASSSELNTEAFF.

This clone has a single count. The chain couples TRBV6-6 to TRBJ1-2; D perhaps matches TRBD1 (6 bases). CDR1 MNHNY and CDR2 SVGAGI come from the germline V gene (reference sequence). Trimming shortened V by 1 base and J by 4 bases, and 16 bases separated the two germline ends. The CDR3 covers 16 residues. CDR3 sequence (DNA): TGTGCCAGCAGTTACTTAGCGGGGGGCGCAATCTATGGCTACACCTTC. This codes for CASSYLAGGAIYGYTF.

The sample holds many counts of this clone. The chain has TRBV2 and TRBJ2-3; 7 bases line up with TRBD1. The CDR3 length is 14 residues. Germline trimming cut 6 bases from V and 1 base from J; bases unmatched to any gene: 4. CDR1 and CDR2 from the germline V gene are SNHLY and FYNNEI. The CDR3 sequence: CASREQGRTDTQYF. CDR3 nucleotides: TGTGCCAGCAGGGAACAGGGGCGCACAGATACGCAGTATTTT.

This chain uses TRBV7-2 with TRBJ2-3; D unclear. V was trimmed by 2 bases and J by 2 bases, leaving 20 bases between them. Germline values: CDR1 SGHTA, CDR2 FQGNSA. The CDR3 totals 18 residues. The CDR3 DNA reads as TGTGCCAGCAGCTTATTATTTCGGCGGACGATCATCACAGATACGCAGTATTTT. The encoded protein is CASSLLFRRTIITDTQYF.

The chain has TRBV6-1 and TRBJ1-2; no definite D call. Germline CDR1 reads MNHNS; CDR2 reads SASEGT. The CDR3 has 13 amino acids. The germline V and J ends were trimmed by 2 bases and 8 bases, with 12 bases remaining between them. The CDR3 coding sequence is TGTGCCAGCAGTGAAAAGGGCGCGGAAGGCTACACCTTC. Amino acid sequence: CASSEKGAEGYTF.

In its sample, this clone was seen once. The chain has TRBV7-2 and TRBJ2-5; 11 bases fit TRBD2. Trimming took 4 bases from V and 9 from J; bases not matched to a gene: 10. Looked up from germline, CDR1 is SGHTA and CDR2 is FQGNSA. The length of the CDR3 is 15 residues. The CDR3 is CASSSSGRQSGAQYF. The DNA for the CDR3 is TGTGCCAGCAGCTCTAGCGGGAGGCAATCCGGGGCCCAGTACTTC.